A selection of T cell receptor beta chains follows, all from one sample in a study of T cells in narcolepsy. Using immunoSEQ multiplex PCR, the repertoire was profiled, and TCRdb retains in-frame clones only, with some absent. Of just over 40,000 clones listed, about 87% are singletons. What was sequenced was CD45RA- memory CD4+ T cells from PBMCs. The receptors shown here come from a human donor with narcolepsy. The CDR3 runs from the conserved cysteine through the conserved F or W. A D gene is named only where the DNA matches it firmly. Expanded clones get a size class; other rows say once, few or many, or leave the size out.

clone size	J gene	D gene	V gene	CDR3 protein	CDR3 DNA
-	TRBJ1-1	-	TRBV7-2	CASSPGVLNTEAFF	TGTGCCAGCAGCCCGGGGGTTCTGAACACTGAAGCTTTCTTT
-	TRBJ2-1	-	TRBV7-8	CASSFMLARMDEQFF	TGTGCCAGCAGCTTCATGCTAGCGCGAATGGATGAGCAGTTCTTC
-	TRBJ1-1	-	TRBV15	CATSRASSGNTEAFF	TGTGCCACCAGCAGAGCCTCGAGTGGGAACACTGAAGCTTTCTTT
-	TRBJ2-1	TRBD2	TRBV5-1	CASSLGGTSGGYNEQFF	TGCGCCAGCAGCTTGGGCGGGACTAGCGGGGGGTACAATGAGCAGTTCTTC
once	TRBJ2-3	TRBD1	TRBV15	CATGKGAPTDTQYF	TGTGCCACAGGCAAGGGGGCTCCCACAGATACGCAGTATTTT
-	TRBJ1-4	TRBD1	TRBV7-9	CASSPRGGGEKLFF	TGTGCCAGCAGCCCCCGGGGAGGGGGCGAAAAACTGTTTTTT
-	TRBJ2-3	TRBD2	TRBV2	CASSVRGSTDTQYF	TGTGCCAGCAGTGTGCGGGGGAGCACAGATACGCAGTATTTT
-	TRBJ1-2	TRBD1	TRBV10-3	CAISPQTGELYGYTF	TGTGCCATCAGCCCTCAGACAGGGGAACTGTATGGCTACACCTTC
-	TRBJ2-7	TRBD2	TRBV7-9	CASSGVAGRYYEQYF	TGTGCCAGCAGCGGGGTAGCGGGGCGCTACTACGAGCAGTACTTC
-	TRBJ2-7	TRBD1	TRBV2	CASKDRAAFEQYF	TGTGCCAGCAAAGACAGGGCCGCCTTCGAGCAGTACTTC
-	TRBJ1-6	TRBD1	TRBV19	CASSPRQGANSPLHF	TGTGCCAGTAGTCCGCGACAGGGGGCTAATTCACCCCTCCACTTT
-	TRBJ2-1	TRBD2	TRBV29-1	CSASGGPSYNEQFF	TGCAGCGCAAGCGGGGGGCCCTCCTACAATGAGCAGTTCTTC
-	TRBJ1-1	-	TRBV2	CASSEFAGATEAFF	TGTGCCAGCAGTGAATTCGCTGGGGCCACTGAAGCTTTCTTT
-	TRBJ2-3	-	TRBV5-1	CASSFSTDPGHGTDTQYF	TGCGCCAGCAGCTTTAGCACAGATCCGGGACATGGCACAGATACGCAGTATTTT
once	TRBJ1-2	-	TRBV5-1	CASRGERRENYGYTF	TGCGCCAGCAGGGGGGAGAGACGCGAGAACTATGGCTACACCTTC
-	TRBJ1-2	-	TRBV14	CASSHGAGGYTF	TGTGCCAGCAGCCACGGAGCGGGGGGCTACACCTTC
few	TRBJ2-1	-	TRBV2	CASSEAGEQFF	TGTGCCAGCAGTGAAGCGGGTGAGCAGTTCTTC
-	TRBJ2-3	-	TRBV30	CAWSVTADTQYF	TGTGCCTGGAGTGTAACCGCAGATACGCAGTATTTT
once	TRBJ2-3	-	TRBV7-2	CASSFEAGTQYF	TGTGCCAGCAGCTTCGAAGCCGGTACGCAGTATTTT
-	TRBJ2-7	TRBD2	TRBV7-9	CASSPQGRGGAGEQYF	TGTGCCAGCAGCCCACAAGGTCGCGGGGGGGCAGGGGAGCAGTACTTC
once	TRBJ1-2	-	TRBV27	CASSLSTEGHGIGYTF	TGTGCCAGCAGTTTATCTACGGAAGGCCATGGGATCGGCTACACCTTC
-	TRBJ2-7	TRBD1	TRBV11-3	CASSLETGTGYEQYF	TGTGCCAGCAGCTTAGAAACCGGGACAGGTTACGAGCAGTACTTC
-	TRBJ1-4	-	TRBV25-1	CASSGRGGFNEKLFF	TGTGCCAGCAGTGGTCGGGGGGGCTTTAATGAAAAACTGTTTTTT
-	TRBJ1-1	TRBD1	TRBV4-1	CASSQVGTAMNTEAFF	TGCGCCAGCAGCCAAGTGGGGACAGCTATGAACACTGAAGCTTTCTTT
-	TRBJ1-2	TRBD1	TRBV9	CASSVRQGAAGYTF	TGTGCCAGCAGCGTTCGACAGGGGGCGGCTGGCTACACCTTC
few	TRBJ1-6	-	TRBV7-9	CASSFGSSYNSPLHF	TGTGCCAGCAGCTTCGGGAGCTCCTATAATTCACCCCTCCACTTT